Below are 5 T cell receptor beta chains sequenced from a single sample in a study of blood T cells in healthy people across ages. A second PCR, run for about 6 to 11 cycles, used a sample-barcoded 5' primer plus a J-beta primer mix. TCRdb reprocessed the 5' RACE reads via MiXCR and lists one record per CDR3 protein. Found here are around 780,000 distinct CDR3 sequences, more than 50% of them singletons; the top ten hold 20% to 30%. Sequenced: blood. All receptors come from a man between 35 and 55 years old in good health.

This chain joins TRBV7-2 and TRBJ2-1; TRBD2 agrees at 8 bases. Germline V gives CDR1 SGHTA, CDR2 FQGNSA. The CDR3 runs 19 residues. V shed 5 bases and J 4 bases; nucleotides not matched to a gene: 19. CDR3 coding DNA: TGTGCCAGCAGCCCCCGCCCCCCGGGGACTAGGATATCGTACAATGAGCAGTTCTTC. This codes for CASSPRPPGTRISYNEQFF.

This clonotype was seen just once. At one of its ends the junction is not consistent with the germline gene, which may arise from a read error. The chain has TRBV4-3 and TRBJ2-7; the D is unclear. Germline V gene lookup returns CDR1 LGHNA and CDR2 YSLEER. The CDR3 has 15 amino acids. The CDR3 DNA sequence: TGCGCCGGCAGCCTATTAGGGAAAGGGTCCTACGAGCAGTACTTC. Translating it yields CAGSLLGKGSYEQYF.

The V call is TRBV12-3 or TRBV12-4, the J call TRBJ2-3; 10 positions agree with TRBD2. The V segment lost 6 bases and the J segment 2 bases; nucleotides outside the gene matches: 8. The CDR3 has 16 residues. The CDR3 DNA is TGTGCCAGCAGCAAACTAGCGGGATCAACCACAGATACGCAGTATTTT. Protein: CASSKLAGSTTDTQYF.

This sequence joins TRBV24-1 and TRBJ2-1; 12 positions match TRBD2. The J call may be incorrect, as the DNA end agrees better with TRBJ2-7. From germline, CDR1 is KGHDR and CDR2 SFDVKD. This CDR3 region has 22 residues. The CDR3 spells CATSEHDLAGGRRPSSYNEQYF. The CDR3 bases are TGTGCCACCAGTGAACACGACCTAGCGGGGGGGCGCCGACCGAGCTCCTACAATGAGCAGTACTTC.

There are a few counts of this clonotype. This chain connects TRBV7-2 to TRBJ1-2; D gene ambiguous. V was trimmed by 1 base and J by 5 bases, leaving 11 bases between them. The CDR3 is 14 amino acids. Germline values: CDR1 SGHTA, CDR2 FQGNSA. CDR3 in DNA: TGTGCCAGCAGCTTAGTATTTGTAGGGTATGGCTACACCTTC. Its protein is CASSLVFVGYGYTF.